Shown below are 23 T cell receptor beta chains from a single sample sequenced in a study of blood T cell repertoires in COVID-19. The protocol was immunoSEQ multiplex PCR, while the TCRdb copy is restricted to in-frame clones and leaves out a portion. The sample has tens of thousands of clones, approximately 83% seen once; the top ten hold 16%. The source material was peripheral blood. The receptors shown here come from a man aged 35 to 55 with COVID-19, enrolled during active disease.

The V call is TRBV10-3, the J call TRBJ1-1, with unresolved D. Germline assignment: CDR1 ENHRY and CDR2 SYGVKD. Trimming took 6 bases from V and 6 from J, leaving 11 bases between them. The CDR3 consists of 12 residues. CDR3 DNA: TGTGCCATCAGGGTCGAGGGCTCTGAAGCTTTCTTT. Its protein product is CAIRVEGSEAFF.

This chain links TRBV29-1 with TRBJ2-5; tentative D call: TRBD2 (5 bases). The CDR3 covers 15 residues. Germline CDR1 and CDR2: SQVTM and ANQGSEA. Trimming left V 3 bases short and J 2 bases short, with 16 bases between. The CDR3 region is CSVEGSSTRQETQYF. The CDR3 nucleotides are TGCAGCGTTGAGGGGAGCTCGACCCGGCAAGAGACCCAGTACTTC.

The chain couples TRBV2 to TRBJ2-3, with 8 bases identical to TRBD2. Germline values: CDR1 SNHLY, CDR2 FYNNEI. There are 15 residues in the CDR3. Trimming took 2 bases from V and 4 from J; bases not matched to a gene: 5. The CDR3 DNA reads TGTGCCAGCAGTGAATTGCGGGGGGCCCCAGATACGCAGTATTTT. Its protein is CASSELRGAPDTQYF.

The V gene is TRBV7-3, the J gene TRBJ2-2, with D possibly TRBD2 on 7 matching bases. CDR1 and CDR2 (germline): SGHTA, FQGTGA. The CDR3 runs 15 residues. The V and J ends lost 0 bases and 4 bases respectively, with 9 bases between them. CDR3 sequence: CASSLTGGGTGELFF. In DNA form, the CDR3 reads TGTGCCAGCAGCTTAACGGGAGGGGGCACCGGGGAGCTGTTTTTT. The full variable domain, in which reference TRBV7-3 and TRBJ2-2 provide the parts outside the CDR3, is GAGVSQTPSNKVTEKGKYVELRCDPISGHTALYWYRQSLGQGPEFLIYFQGTGAADDSGLPNDRFFAVRPEGSVSTLKIQRTERGDSAVYLCASSLTGGGTGELFFGEGSRLTVL.

This rearrangement joins TRBV18 to TRBJ2-2; D is ambiguous. The germline V gene encodes CDR1 KGHSH and CDR2 LQKENI. This CDR3 has 12 amino acids. Trimming pared 6 bases from V and 7 bases from J, leaving 9 bases between. As DNA, the CDR3 is TGTGCCAGCTCCACATATGGCGGGGAGCTGTTTTTT. This translates into CASSTYGGELFF. Full variable domain (rest looked up from reference TRBV18 and TRBJ2-2): NAGVMQNPRHLVRRRGQEARLRCSPMKGHSHVYWYRQLPEEGLKFMVYLQKENIIDESGMPKERFSAEFPKEGPSILRIQQVVRGDSAAYFCASSTYGGELFFGEGSRLTVL.

The V and J genes are TRBV2 and TRBJ2-5; possibly TRBD1 for D (5 bases). The CDR3 covers 17 residues. Trimming left V 2 bases short and J 3 bases short, with 19 bases between. The germline gives CDR1 SNHLY, CDR2 FYNNEI. CDR3 amino acids: CASSELVYEAGKETQYF. The CDR3, as DNA: TGTGCCAGCAGTGAACTGGTTTACGAGGCAGGGAAAGAGACCCAGTACTTC.

V is TRBV18 and J is TRBJ2-2, with 12 bases aligning to TRBD1. Per the germline V gene, CDR1 is KGHSH and CDR2 is LQKENI. Unmatched junction bases numbered 3, after V lost 8 bases and J lost 5 bases. This CDR3 has 14 amino acids. The CDR3 loop reads CASRDRGLTGELFF. The CDR3 DNA reads TGTGCCAGCCGGGACAGGGGGCTTACCGGGGAGCTGTTTTTT.

The chain joins TRBV3-1 (or the pseudogene TRBV3-2) to TRBJ2-6, with 7 bases that match TRBD2. This CDR3 is 17 amino acids long. Germline loops: CDR1 LGHDT, CDR2 YNNKEL (reference sequence). The V gene end was trimmed by 7 bases and the J gene end by 0 bases; junction bases not matched to a gene: 9. CDR3 sequence: CASTRGRGDSGANVLTF. The CDR3 DNA follows: TGTGCCAGCACCCGTGGCCGGGGGGACTCTGGGGCCAACGTCCTGACTTTC.

The chain carries TRBV2 and TRBJ1-1; D perhaps matches TRBD1 (6 bases). The V end lost 0 bases, the J end lost 4 bases, and 21 bases lay between the germline ends. Germline values: CDR1 SNHLY, CDR2 FYNNEI. This CDR3 comprises 18 residues. The CDR3 nucleotides are TGTGCCAGCAGTGAAGCCCCTTTGGGGGCAACCATGAGCACTGAAGCTTTCTTT. It is translated as CASSEAPLGATMSTEAFF.

V gene TRBV6-5 combines with J gene TRBJ2-5, with 9 bases identical to TRBD1. V lost 11 bases to trimming and J lost 5 bases; unmatched junction nucleotides: 9. Looked up from germline, CDR1 is MNHEY and CDR2 is SVGAGI. The CDR3 extends over 13 amino acids. CDR3 nucleotide sequence: TGTGCCTCGACAGGGGGGATTTGGGAGACCCAGTACTTC. Its translation is CASTGGIWETQYF.

This chain links TRBV5-1 with TRBJ2-1; 11 bases line up with TRBD1. Germline loops: CDR1 SGHRS, CDR2 YFSETQ. The CDR3 totals 16 residues. The V segment lost 7 bases and the J segment 7 bases; nucleotides outside the gene matches: 13. The CDR3 sequence: CASRPTGTGGYNEQFF. The CDR3 nucleotides read TGCGCCAGCCGTCCAACCGGGACAGGGGGTTATAATGAGCAGTTCTTC.

The rearrangement links TRBV10-3 to TRBJ2-3; TRBD1 matches 9 bases. The CDR3 runs 16 residues. The V gene's germline CDR1 is ENHRY and CDR2 SYGVKD. Trimming cost V 1 base and J 5 bases; bases outside gene matches: 7. This chain's CDR3 is CAISEFKGTGKDTQYF. DNA for the CDR3: TGTGCCATCAGTGAGTTCAAAGGGACAGGGAAAGATACGCAGTATTTT.

The rearrangement uses TRBV18 and TRBJ2-1; the D is unclear. Trimming left V 2 bases short and J 9 bases short, with 14 bases between. Germline lookup yields CDR1 KGHSH and CDR2 LQKENI. This CDR3 comprises 14 residues. CDR3 residues: CASSPIPDPGEQFF. For the CDR3, the DNA is TGTGCCAGCTCACCAATTCCCGACCCGGGTGAGCAGTTCTTC.

Concerning this clone: Distinct nucleotide sequences in the sample also encode this CDR3. The J gene is TRBJ2-5, the V gene TRBV12-3 or TRBV12-4, with unresolved D. V was cut by 5 bases and J by 5 bases, with 6 bases left in between. The CDR3 runs to 11 residues. CDR3 nucleotide sequence: TGTGCCAGCAGTCTCAGGGAGACCCAGTACTTC. Translated: CASSLRETQYF.

The sample holds one count of this clone. The chain is built from TRBV4-1 and TRBJ1-2; 11 nucleotides align to TRBD1. The CDR3 consists of 15 residues. Germline V gives CDR1 MGHRA, CDR2 YSYEKL. Trimming cost V 5 bases and J 3 bases; bases outside gene matches: 5. In DNA form, the CDR3 reads TGCGCCAGCAGCGCCCAGGGACAGGGGGACTATGGCTACACCTTC. It translates to CASSAQGQGDYGYTF.

The chain is built from TRBV11-2 and TRBJ1-1; tentatively, D is TRBD1 (6 bases). The CDR3 consists of 15 residues. Trimming removed 5 bases at V and 1 base at J, with 14 bases between. Germline V gives CDR1 SGHAT, CDR2 FQNNGV. The DNA for the CDR3 is TGTGCCAGCAGCCACGCCGGGACAAAGAACACTGAAGCTTTCTTT. Protein product: CASSHAGTKNTEAFF. The entire variable domain, with the rest obtained from reference TRBV11-2 and TRBJ1-1, is as follows: EAGVAQSPRYKIIEKRQSVAFWCNPISGHATLYWYQQILGQGPKLLIQFQNNGVVDDSQLPKDRFSAERLKGVDSTLKIQPAKLEDSAVYLCASSHAGTKNTEAFFGQGTRLTVV.

This sequence joins TRBV27 and TRBJ2-5; D is unresolved. The CDR3 runs 13 residues. Germline loops: CDR1 MNHEY, CDR2 SMNVEV (reference sequence). The V and J ends lost 4 bases and 0 bases respectively, with 6 bases between them. The CDR3 sequence: CASSSTNQETQYF. CDR3 nucleotides: TGTGCCAGCAGTTCTACGAACCAAGAGACCCAGTACTTC.

In its sample, this clone was seen once. This rearrangement joins TRBV21-1 to TRBJ1-2; the table gives TRBD1 as D, unverified against the DNA. TRBV21-1 is given as a pseudogene. The CDR3 length is 18 residues. The DNA of the CDR3 is TGTGCCAGCAGCAAAGTTGTGCACAGGGGCGCGCTTTTCTATGGCTACACCTTC. Its protein is CASSKVVHRGALFYGYTF.

The chain joins TRBV9 to TRBJ2-5; possible D gene TRBD2, 5 bases. V shed 0 bases and J shed 2 bases, with 14 bases lying between them. CDR3 length: 16 amino acids. The germline gives CDR1 SGDLS, CDR2 YYNGEE. Here the CDR3 reads CASSVGVGEKQETQYF. CDR3 DNA: TGTGCCAGCAGCGTAGGGGTCGGGGAGAAACAAGAGACCCAGTACTTC.

The rearrangement uses TRBV5-1 and TRBJ1-4, with D possibly being TRBD1 (5 bases). V was pared by 4 bases and J by 8 bases, with 15 bases between. CDR1 and CDR2 from the germline V gene are SGHRS and YFSETQ. The CDR3 length is 14 residues. The CDR3 spells CASSTGGGDEKLFF. For the CDR3, the DNA is TGCGCCAGCAGCACGGGAGGAGGGGACGAAAAACTGTTTTTT.

This clone was seen more than once but under ten times. This chain joins TRBV6-6 and TRBJ1-5; D remains ambiguous. The CDR3 runs to 14 residues. Deletions cut 7 bases from V and 5 bases from J, with 15 bases between. Germline V CDR1 and CDR2: MNHNY, SVGAGI (reference sequence). The CDR3 DNA reads TGTGCCAGCAACCCCTCGGGAGGAGATCAGCCCCAGCATTTT. Translated, it gives CASNPSGGDQPQHF.

This chain uses TRBV28 with TRBJ2-5; 9 bases are a match to TRBD1. This CDR3 region has 14 residues. Germline assignment: CDR1 MDHEN and CDR2 SYDVKM. The CDR3 DNA reads as TGTGGAAGCCTCGGGCGACAGGGGGGCGAGACCCAGTACTTC. Protein sequence: CGSLGRQGGETQYF.

The chain uses TRBV14 and TRBJ2-7; D is perhaps TRBD1 (5 bases). Germline V lookup: CDR1 SGHDN, CDR2 FVKESK. Trimming removed 4 bases from V and 7 bases from J, with 14 bases in between. This CDR3 is 13 amino acids long. The CDR3 bases are TGTGCCAGCAGCCCCAGTGCAGGGTGGGAGCAGTACTTC. Its protein product is CASSPSAGWEQYF.